The source of this TCR beta chain is a study of Graves' ophthalmopathy and Graves' hyperthyroidism. The wider study: Prior to any treatment, peripheral blood was collected at the time of initial diagnosis.

Uncontrolled infections, other autoimmune diseases, pregnancy or lactation barred patients from enrollment. Diagnostic conclusions were grounded in clinical symptoms, serum thyroxine, TRAb, thyroid ultrasound and orbital computed tomography. The PBMCs were taken from 10 ml of fresh peripheral blood. Per germline, CDR1 SGDLS and CDR2 YYNGEE. V lost 4 bases to trimming and J lost 5 bases; unmatched junction nucleotides: 5. The CDR3 length is 14 residues. From RNA, the CDR3 regions of TCR beta chains were amplified and sequenced. HTBI primers were employed in first-round RT-PCR, then a second-round multiplex PCR followed. TCRdb called the multiplex PCR reads again in MiXCR, with one record for every CDR3 protein. The sample lists almost 750,000 distinct CDR3 sequences, approximately 40% occurring once.

The rearrangement uses TRBV9 and TRBJ2-7; TRBD2 aligns across 11 bases. The clonotype originates from an adult man with Graves' ophthalmopathy. Sequencing used peripheral blood. Here the CDR3 reads CASSPGTSGHEQYF. The CDR3 nucleotides read TGTGCCAGCAGCCCGGGGACTAGCGGCCACGAGCAGTACTTC. The variable domain in full, with the rest retrieved from reference TRBV9 and TRBJ2-7, is DSGVTQTPKHLITATGQRVTLRCSPRSGDLSVYWYQQSLDQGLQFLIQYYNGEERAKGNILERFSAQQFPDLHSELNLSSLELGDSALYFCASSPGTSGHEQYFGPGTRLTVT.